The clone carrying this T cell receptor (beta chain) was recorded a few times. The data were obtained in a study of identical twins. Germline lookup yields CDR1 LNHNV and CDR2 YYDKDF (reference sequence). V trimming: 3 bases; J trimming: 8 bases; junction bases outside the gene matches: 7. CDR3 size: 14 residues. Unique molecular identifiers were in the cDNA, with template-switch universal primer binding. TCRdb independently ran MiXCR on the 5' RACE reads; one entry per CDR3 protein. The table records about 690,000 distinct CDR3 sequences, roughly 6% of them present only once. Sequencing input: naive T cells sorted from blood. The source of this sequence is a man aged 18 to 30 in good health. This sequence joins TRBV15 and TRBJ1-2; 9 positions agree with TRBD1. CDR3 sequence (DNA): TGTGCCACCAGCAGGCAGGACAGGGGCCACGGCTACACCTTC. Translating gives CATSRQDRGHGYTF.